This entry lists 10 T cell receptor beta chains sequenced from one sample in a study of CD8 T cells in ankylosing spondylitis. One entry per CDR3 protein results from TCRdb running MiXCR on the 5' RACE reads. Here the sample spans 200,000 to 250,000 distinct CDR3 sequences, 30% to 40% being singletons. Sequenced: blood, either unsorted or a sorted T cell fraction (not recorded which). The origin of the receptors is a male donor with ankylosing spondylitis or in good health (not recorded which).

This clonotype has ten or more counts. This sequence joins TRBV12-3 or TRBV12-4 and TRBJ2-1; D not resolved. CDR3 length: 14 amino acids. With 7 bases removed from V and 0 bases from J, the gap between germline ends came to 10 bases. As DNA, the CDR3 is TGTGCCAGCAACACGGACGGCTCCTACAATGAGCAGTTCTTC. It codes for CASNTDGSYNEQFF.

The chain combines TRBV10-2 with TRBJ1-5, with D possibly matching TRBD1 (6 bases). The germline gives CDR1 WSHSY, CDR2 SAAADI. The CDR3 covers 13 residues. The germline V and J ends were trimmed by 8 bases and 5 bases, with 13 bases remaining between them. The CDR3 DNA reads TGCGCCAGCGGTTCGGGGGGCGATCAGCCCCAGCATTTT. Protein product: CASGSGGDQPQHF.

This clonotype was observed a handful of times. The V gene is TRBV5-1, the J gene TRBJ2-3; TRBD1 might be the D (6 bases). The CDR3 covers 15 residues. CDR1 and CDR2 from the germline V gene are SGHRS and YFSETQ. Trimming left V 4 bases short and J 0 bases short, with 12 bases between. CDR3 protein: CASSQGRGSTDTQYF. CDR3 bases: TGCGCCAGCAGCCAGGGCAGGGGAAGCACAGATACGCAGTATTTT.

This clonotype was seen more than once but under ten times. The V gene is TRBV27, the J gene TRBJ2-5; D unclear. V was trimmed by 2 bases and J by 4 bases, leaving 5 bases between them. Germline assignment: CDR1 MNHEY and CDR2 SMNVEV (reference sequence). CDR3 length: 12 amino acids. The CDR3 sequence is CASSLNGETQYF. CDR3 sequence (DNA): TGTGCCAGCAGTTTAAACGGAGAGACCCAGTACTTC.

This clonotype was seen a handful of times. The V call is TRBV28, the J call TRBJ2-7, with a weak D call TRBD2 (6 bases). This CDR3 is 14 amino acids long. Trimming stripped 3 bases from V and 0 bases from J, with 9 bases between. Germline CDR1 is MDHEN and CDR2 is SYDVKM. CDR3 protein: CASSFGRSSYEQYF. DNA of the CDR3: TGTGCCAGCAGTTTCGGGAGAAGCTCCTACGAGCAGTACTTC.

This clonotype has more than one count but fewer than ten. The rearrangement links TRBV7-2 to TRBJ2-4, with a weak D call TRBD1 (7 bases). In germline, CDR1 is SGHTA, CDR2 FQGNSA. The V end was cut by 1 base, the J end by 2 bases, with 12 bases between. This CDR3 is built from 16 residues. Written as DNA, the CDR3 is TGTGCCAGCAGCTTAGAGACAGGGAGGCCCAAAAACATTCAGTACTTC. Translating gives CASSLETGRPKNIQYF.

The rearrangement links TRBV2 to TRBJ1-6, with a tentative D call TRBD1 (6 bases). Trimming took off 2 bases at V and 5 bases at J, with 13 bases between the two ends. Germline CDR1 SNHLY, CDR2 FYNNEI. This CDR3 spans 16 amino acids. CDR3 nucleotide sequence: TGTGCCAGCAGTGAATCCCAGGGGAAGAATAATTCACCCCTCCACTTT. Encoded protein: CASSESQGKNNSPLHF.

The rearrangement links TRBV20-1 to TRBJ1-5, with D perhaps TRBD1 (5 bases). The CDR3 covers 13 residues. The V end lost 6 bases, the J end lost 7 bases, and 16 bases lay between the germline ends. Germline V lookup: CDR1 DFQATT, CDR2 SNEGSKA (reference sequence). The CDR3 region has the DNA TGCAGTGCACCGGGGCACGGATGGCAGCCCCAGCATTTT. This translates into CSAPGHGWQPQHF.

The CDR3 DNA sequence: TGTGCCAGCAGCGGCGGGGAAGGCCGATCCACCTACGAGCAGTACTTC. As protein: CASSGGEGRSTYEQYF. The J gene is TRBJ2-7, the V gene TRBV9; weak D call: TRBD2 (6 bases). This CDR3 region has 16 residues. The V gene's germline CDR1 is SGDLS and CDR2 YYNGEE. V lost 3 bases and J lost 2, with 18 bases in between. The variable domain in full, with the rest retrieved from reference TRBV9 and TRBJ2-7, is DSGVTQTPKHLITATGQRVTLRCSPRSGDLSVYWYQQSLDQGLQFLIQYYNGEERAKGNILERFSAQQFPDLHSELNLSSLELGDSALYFCASSGGEGRSTYEQYFGPGTRLTVT.

The DNA for the CDR3 is TGTGCCAGCAGTGAAGGGAGTTGGGGAAACACCATATATTTT. It yields the protein CASSEGSWGNTIYF. This rearrangement joins TRBV12-3 or TRBV12-4 to TRBJ1-3; D unresolved. The CDR3 consists of 14 residues. V was clipped by 5 bases and J by 4 bases, with 12 bases between them.